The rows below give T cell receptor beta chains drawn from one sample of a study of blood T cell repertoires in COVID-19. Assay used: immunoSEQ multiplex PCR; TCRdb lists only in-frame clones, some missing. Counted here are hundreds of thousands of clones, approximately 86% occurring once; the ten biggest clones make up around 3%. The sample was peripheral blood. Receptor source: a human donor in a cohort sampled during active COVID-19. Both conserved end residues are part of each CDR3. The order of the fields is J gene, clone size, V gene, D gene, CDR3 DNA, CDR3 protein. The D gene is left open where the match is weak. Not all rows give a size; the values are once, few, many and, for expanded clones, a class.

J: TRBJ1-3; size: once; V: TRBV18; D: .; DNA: TGTGCCAGCTCACCACAATTATCGCCAGGCTACTCTGGAAACACCATATATTTT; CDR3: CASSPQLSPGYSGNTIYF
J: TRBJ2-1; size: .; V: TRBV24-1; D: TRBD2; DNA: TGTGCCACCGAGACTAGCGGGAGGGCCTCTGAGCAGTTCTTC; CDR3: CATETSGRASEQFF
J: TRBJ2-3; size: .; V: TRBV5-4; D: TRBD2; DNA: TGTGCCAGCAGCTTGGGACTAGCGGACCATAACACAGATACGCAGTATTTT; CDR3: CASSLGLADHNTDTQYF
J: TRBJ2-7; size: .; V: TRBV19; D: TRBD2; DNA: TGTGCCAGTAGAAGACCAACGGTTAGCCGGGGGGGCGAGCAGTACTTC; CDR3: CASRRPTVSRGGEQYF
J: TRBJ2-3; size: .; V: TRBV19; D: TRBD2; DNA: TGTGCCAGTAGTGTGGAGCGGGACCGCACAGATACGCAGTATTTT; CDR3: CASSVERDRTDTQYF
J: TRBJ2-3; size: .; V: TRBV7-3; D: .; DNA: TGTGCCAGCAGCTTATACCCAGACACAGATACGCAGTATTTT; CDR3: CASSLYPDTDTQYF
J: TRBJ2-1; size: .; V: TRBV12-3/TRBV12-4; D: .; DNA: TGTGCCAGCAGTTTAGTGGAGCATGAGCAGTTCTTC; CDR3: CASSLVEHEQFF
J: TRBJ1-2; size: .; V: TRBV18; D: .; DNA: TGTGCCAGCTCACCCCCGACAGGCTACTTTGGCTACACCTTC; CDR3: CASSPPTGYFGYTF
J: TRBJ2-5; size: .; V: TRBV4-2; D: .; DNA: TGTGCCAGCAGCCAAGACAGGCTGTCTGGAGAGACCCAGTACTTC; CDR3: CASSQDRLSGETQYF
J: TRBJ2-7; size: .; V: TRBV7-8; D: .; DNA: TGTGCCAGCAGCTTAGTGACAAATTACTACGAGCAGTACTTC; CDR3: CASSLVTNYYEQYF
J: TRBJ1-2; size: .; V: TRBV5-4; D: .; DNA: TGTGCCAGCAGCTTTTCGGGGAACAGCTATGGCTACACCTTC; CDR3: CASSFSGNSYGYTF
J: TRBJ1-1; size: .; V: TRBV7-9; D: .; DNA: TGTGCCAGCAGCTTAGCGGCTGTACAGTTATCTCCTGAAGCTTTCTTT; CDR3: CASSLAAVQLSPEAFF
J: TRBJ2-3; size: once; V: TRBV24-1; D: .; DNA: TGTGCCACCAGTGATCCCAGGGGCACAGATACGCAGTATTTT; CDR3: CATSDPRGTDTQYF
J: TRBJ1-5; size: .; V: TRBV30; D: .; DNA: TGTGCCTGGAGTGTACAGGGCAGTGATCAGCCCCAGCATTTT; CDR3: CAWSVQGSDQPQHF
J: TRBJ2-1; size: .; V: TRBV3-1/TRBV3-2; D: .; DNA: TGTGCCAGCAGCCATGAGCCGGGTAGAGAAGAGCAGTTCTTC; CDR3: CASSHEPGREEQFF
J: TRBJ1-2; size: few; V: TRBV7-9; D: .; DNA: TGTGCCAGCAGCTTGTTAGGGGATGGCTACACCTTC; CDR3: CASSLLGDGYTF